This T cell receptor beta chain is from a study of T cell responses to AZD1222 COVID-19 vaccine. Study-wide context: Pooling covered second doses at about 4 or about 12 weeks. General study points: The CD4 TCRs associated with vaccination extended across spike and predominated at 160-218 and 743-854.

Notes on this clone: Its antigen is not known.

Germline V gives CDR1 SGHRS, CDR2 YFSETQ. The CDR3 runs 19 residues. The V and J ends lost 3 bases and 4 bases, in that order; junction bases with no gene match: 15. Assay: immunoSEQ multiplex PCR; the TCRdb copy retains only in-frame clones and omits some. The sample gives about 55,000 clones, 70% to 85% of which show up once; 25% to 30% is in the top ten. The genes are TRBV5-1 and TRBJ2-3, with TRBD2 matching 12 bases. The sequenced sample was peripheral blood, obtained on day 0 of AZD1222 vaccination. The sequence came from an adult in good health. In DNA, the CDR3 is TGCGCCAGCAGCTCCGGACTAGCGGGGATAAACGGAGATGCAGATACGCAGTATTTT. Translated: CASSSGLAGINGDADTQYF.